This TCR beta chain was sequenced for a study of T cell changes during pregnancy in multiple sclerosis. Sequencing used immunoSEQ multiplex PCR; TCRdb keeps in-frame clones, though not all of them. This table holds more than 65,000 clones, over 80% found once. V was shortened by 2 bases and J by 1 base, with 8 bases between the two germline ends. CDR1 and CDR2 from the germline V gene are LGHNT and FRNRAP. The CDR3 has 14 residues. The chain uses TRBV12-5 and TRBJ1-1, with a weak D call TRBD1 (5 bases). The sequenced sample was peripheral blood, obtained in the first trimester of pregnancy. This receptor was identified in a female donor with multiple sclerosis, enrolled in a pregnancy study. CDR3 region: CASGLTGGNTEAFF. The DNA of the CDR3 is TGTGCTAGTGGTTTGACCGGGGGGAACACTGAAGCTTTCTTT.